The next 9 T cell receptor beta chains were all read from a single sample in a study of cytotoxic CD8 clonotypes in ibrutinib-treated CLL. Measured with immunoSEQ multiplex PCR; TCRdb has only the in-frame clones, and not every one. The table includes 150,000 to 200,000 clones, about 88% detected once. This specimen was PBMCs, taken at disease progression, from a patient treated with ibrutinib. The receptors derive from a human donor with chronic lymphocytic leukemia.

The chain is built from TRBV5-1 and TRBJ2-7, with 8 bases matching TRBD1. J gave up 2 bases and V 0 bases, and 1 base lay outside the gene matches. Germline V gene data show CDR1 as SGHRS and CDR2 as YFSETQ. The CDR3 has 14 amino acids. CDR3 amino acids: CASSLGTGTYEQYF. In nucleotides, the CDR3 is TGCGCCAGCAGCTTGGGGACAGGGACCTACGAGCAGTACTTC. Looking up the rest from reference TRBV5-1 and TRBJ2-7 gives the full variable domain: KAGVTQTPRYLIKTRGQQVTLSCSPISGHRSVSWYQQTPGQGLQFLFEYFSETQRNKGNFPGRFSGRQFSNSRSEMNVSTLELGDSALYLCASSLGTGTYEQYFGPGTRLTVT.

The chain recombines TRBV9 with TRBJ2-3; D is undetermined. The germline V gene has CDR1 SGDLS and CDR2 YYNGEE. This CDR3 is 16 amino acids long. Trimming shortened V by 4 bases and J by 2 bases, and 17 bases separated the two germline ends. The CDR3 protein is CASSFRSGFHTDTQYF. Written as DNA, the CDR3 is TGTGCCAGCAGCTTCCGGTCCGGGTTTCACACAGATACGCAGTATTTT.

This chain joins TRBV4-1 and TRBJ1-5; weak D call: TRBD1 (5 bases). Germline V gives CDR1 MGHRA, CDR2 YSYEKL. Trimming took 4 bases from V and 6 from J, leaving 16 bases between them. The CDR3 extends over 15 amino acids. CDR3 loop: CASSPLGGAGQPQHF. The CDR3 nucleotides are TGCGCCAGCAGCCCTTTGGGGGGTGCAGGTCAGCCCCAGCATTTT.

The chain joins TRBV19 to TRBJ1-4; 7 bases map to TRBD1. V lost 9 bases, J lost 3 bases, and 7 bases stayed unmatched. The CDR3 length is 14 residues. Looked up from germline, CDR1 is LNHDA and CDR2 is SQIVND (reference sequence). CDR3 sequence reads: CASSGTASNEKLFF. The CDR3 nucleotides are TGTGCCAGCTCCGGGACAGCCTCTAATGAAAAACTGTTTTTT.

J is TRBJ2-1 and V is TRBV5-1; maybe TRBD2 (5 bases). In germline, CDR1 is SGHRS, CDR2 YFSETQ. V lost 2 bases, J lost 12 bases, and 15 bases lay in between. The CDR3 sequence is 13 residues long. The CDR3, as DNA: TGCGCCAGCAGCTTTCGGGAAAGACTTGCGCAGTTCTTC. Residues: CASSFRERLAQFF.

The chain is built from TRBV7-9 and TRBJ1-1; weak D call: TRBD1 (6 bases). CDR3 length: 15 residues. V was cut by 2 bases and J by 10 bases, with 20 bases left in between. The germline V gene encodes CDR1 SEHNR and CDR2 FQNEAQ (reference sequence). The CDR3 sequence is CASSLRGGGDPRAFF. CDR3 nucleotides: TGTGCCAGCAGCTTAAGGGGAGGGGGTGACCCCCGAGCTTTCTTT.

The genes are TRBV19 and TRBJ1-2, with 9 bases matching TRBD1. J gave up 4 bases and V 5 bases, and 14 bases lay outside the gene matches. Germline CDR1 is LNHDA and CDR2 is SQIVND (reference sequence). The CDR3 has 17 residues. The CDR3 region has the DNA TGTGCCAGTAGTTTGGGACAGGGAAACGCGTTATCCTATGGCTACACCTTC. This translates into CASSLGQGNALSYGYTF.

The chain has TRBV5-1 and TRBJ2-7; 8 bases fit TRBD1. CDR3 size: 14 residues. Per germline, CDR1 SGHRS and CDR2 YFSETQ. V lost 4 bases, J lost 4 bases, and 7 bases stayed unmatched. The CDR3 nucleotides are TGCGCCAGCAGCGGGGTGGGACAGGCTTACGAGCAGTACTTC. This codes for CASSGVGQAYEQYF.

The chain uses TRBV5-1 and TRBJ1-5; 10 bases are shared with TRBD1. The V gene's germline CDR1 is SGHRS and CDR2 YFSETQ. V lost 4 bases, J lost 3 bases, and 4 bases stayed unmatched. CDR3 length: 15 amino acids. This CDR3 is CASSLGQGDNQPQHF. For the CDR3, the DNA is TGCGCCAGCAGCCTCGGACAGGGGGACAATCAGCCCCAGCATTTT.